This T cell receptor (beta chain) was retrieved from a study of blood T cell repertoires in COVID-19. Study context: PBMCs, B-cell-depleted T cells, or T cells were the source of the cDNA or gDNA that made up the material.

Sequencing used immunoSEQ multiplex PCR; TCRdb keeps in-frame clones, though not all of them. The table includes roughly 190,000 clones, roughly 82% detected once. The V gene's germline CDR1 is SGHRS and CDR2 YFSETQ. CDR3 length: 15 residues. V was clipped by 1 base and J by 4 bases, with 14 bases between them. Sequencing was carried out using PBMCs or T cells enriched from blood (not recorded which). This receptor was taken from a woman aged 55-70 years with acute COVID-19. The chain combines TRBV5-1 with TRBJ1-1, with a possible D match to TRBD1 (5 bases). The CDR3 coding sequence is TGCGCCAGCAGCTTGAGTCAGGGCGGGGGCACTGAAGCTTTCTTT. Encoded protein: CASSLSQGGGTEAFF.